The 7 T cell receptor beta chains below were found in one sample sequenced in a study of cytomegalovirus exposure and HLA in healthy donors. PCR employed 60 Vbeta and 13 Jbeta primers. Using immunoSEQ multiplex PCR, the repertoire was profiled, and TCRdb retains in-frame clones only, with some absent. Seen in this sample are about 79,000 clones; the ten most common clones hold approximately 4.6%. The sequenced sample consisted of PBMCs. These TCRs come from a man aged 30 to 39 in good health and CMV-seronegative.

This chain joins TRBV6-1 and TRBJ2-5, with D perhaps matching TRBD1 (7 bases). Germline V lookup: CDR1 MNHNS, CDR2 SASEGT. CDR3 length equals 13 residues. Trimming cost V 4 bases and J 7 bases, with 13 bases left between them. In DNA, the CDR3 is TGTGCCAGCAGTGGCGAGCAGGGGGGGACCCAGTACTTC. It yields the protein CASSGEQGGTQYF.

The V and J genes are TRBV6-5 and TRBJ2-2, with TRBD2 as a possible D gene (5 bases). V lost 0 bases and J lost 4, with 9 bases in between. CDR1 and CDR2 from the germline V gene are MNHEY and SVGAGI. The CDR3 extends over 15 amino acids. CDR3: CASSYSLEGTGELFF. The CDR3 region has the DNA TGTGCCAGCAGTTACTCACTAGAGGGCACCGGGGAGCTGTTTTTT.

The V and J genes are TRBV30 and TRBJ1-4; 7 positions match TRBD1. The length of the CDR3 is 15 residues. Germline trimming cut 0 bases from V and 4 bases from J; bases unmatched to any gene: 5. CDR1 is GTSNPN and CDR2 is SVGIG in the germline V gene (reference sequence). The CDR3 sequence is CAWSVFGDSNEKLFF. The DNA of the CDR3 is TGTGCCTGGAGTGTGTTCGGGGACAGTAATGAAAAACTGTTTTTT.

The gene calls are TRBV5-6 and TRBJ2-7; D not certain. This CDR3 comprises 14 residues. V was clipped by 4 bases and J by 3 bases, with 14 bases between them. The germline V gene has CDR1 SGHDT and CDR2 YYEEEE. The CDR3, as DNA: TGTGCCAGCAGCCCCCTGGGCAGAGACTACGAGCAGTACTTC. This sequence encodes CASSPLGRDYEQYF.

This chain links TRBV4-2 with TRBJ2-3, with D maybe TRBD2 (7 bases). CDR3 size: 15 residues. Per the germline V gene, CDR1 is LGHNA and CDR2 is YNFKEQ. V was clipped by 4 bases and J by 0 bases, with 11 bases between them. The CDR3 protein is CASSRAGASTDTQYF. The DNA of the CDR3 is TGTGCCAGCAGCCGTGCGGGGGCAAGCACAGATACGCAGTATTTT.

The chain joins TRBV6-5 to TRBJ2-7; D is possibly TRBD2 (6 bases). Germline V gene data show CDR1 as MNHEY and CDR2 as SVGAGI. CDR3 length: 15 amino acids. V lost 1 base and J 7 bases, leaving 17 bases between the germline ends. This chain's CDR3 is CASSYYGTLGMEQYF. CDR3 DNA sequence: TGTGCCAGCAGTTACTATGGGACTCTGGGCATGGAGCAGTACTTC.

V gene TRBV4-2 combines with J gene TRBJ1-2; D call uncertain. The CDR3 length is 16 residues. Germline V gene data show CDR1 as LGHNA and CDR2 as YNFKEQ. V was trimmed by 0 bases and J by 4 bases, leaving 15 bases between them. The chain's CDR3 is CASSQEAGIPLYGYTF. CDR3 nucleotide sequence: TGTGCCAGCAGCCAAGAGGCGGGGATCCCCCTCTATGGCTACACCTTC.